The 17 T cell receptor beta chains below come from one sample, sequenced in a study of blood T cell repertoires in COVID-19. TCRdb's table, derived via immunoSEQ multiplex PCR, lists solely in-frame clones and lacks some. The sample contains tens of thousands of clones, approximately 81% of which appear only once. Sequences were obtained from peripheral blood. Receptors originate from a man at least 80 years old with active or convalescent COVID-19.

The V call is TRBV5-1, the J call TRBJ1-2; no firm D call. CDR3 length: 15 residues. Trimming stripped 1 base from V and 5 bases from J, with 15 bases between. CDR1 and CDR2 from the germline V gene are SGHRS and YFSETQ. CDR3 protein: CASSLTPLTSYGYTF. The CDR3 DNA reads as TGCGCCAGCAGCTTGACTCCGCTAACCTCTTATGGCTACACCTTC. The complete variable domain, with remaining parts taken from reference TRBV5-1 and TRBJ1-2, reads KAGVTQTPRYLIKTRGQQVTLSCSPISGHRSVSWYQQTPGQGLQFLFEYFSETQRNKGNFPGRFSGRQFSNSRSEMNVSTLELGDSALYLCASSLTPLTSYGYTFGSGTRLTVV.

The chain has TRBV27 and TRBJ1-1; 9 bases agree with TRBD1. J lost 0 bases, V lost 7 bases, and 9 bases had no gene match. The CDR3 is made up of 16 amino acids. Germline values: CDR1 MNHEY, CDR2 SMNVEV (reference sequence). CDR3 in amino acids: CASINLGQGMNTEAFF. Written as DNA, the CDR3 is TGTGCCAGCATAAATTTGGGACAGGGAATGAACACTGAAGCTTTCTTT.

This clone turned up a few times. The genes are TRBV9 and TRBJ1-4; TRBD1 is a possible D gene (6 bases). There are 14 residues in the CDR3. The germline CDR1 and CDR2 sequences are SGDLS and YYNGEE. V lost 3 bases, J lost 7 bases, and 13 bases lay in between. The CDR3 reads CASSGPQGSEKLFF. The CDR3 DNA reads TGTGCCAGCAGCGGACCTCAGGGGAGTGAAAAACTGTTTTTT.

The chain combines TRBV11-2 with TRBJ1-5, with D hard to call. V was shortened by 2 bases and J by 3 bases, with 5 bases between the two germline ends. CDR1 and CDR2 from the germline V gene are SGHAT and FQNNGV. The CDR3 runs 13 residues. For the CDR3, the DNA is TGTGCCAGCAGCTTAACAGACAATCAGCCCCAGCATTTT. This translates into CASSLTDNQPQHF. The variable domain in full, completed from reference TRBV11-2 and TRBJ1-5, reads EAGVAQSPRYKIIEKRQSVAFWCNPISGHATLYWYQQILGQGPKLLIQFQNNGVVDDSQLPKDRFSAERLKGVDSTLKIQPAKLEDSAVYLCASSLTDNQPQHFGDGTRLSIL.

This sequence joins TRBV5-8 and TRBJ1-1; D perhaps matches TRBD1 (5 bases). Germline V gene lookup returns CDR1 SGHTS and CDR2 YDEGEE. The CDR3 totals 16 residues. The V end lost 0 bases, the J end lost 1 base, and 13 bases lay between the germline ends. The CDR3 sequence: CASSLDGDSKNTEAFF. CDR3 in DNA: TGTGCCAGCAGCTTGGATGGGGACTCAAAGAACACTGAAGCTTTCTTT.

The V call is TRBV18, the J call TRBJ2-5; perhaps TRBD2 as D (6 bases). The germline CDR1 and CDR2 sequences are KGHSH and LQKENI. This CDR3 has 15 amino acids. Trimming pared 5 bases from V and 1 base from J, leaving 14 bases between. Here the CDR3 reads CASSLNRGLQETQYF. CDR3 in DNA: TGTGCCAGCTCATTGAATCGGGGACTCCAAGAGACCCAGTACTTC. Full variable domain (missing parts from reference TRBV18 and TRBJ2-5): NAGVMQNPRHLVRRRGQEARLRCSPMKGHSHVYWYRQLPEEGLKFMVYLQKENIIDESGMPKERFSAEFPKEGPSILRIQQVVRGDSAAYFCASSLNRGLQETQYFGPGTRLLVL.

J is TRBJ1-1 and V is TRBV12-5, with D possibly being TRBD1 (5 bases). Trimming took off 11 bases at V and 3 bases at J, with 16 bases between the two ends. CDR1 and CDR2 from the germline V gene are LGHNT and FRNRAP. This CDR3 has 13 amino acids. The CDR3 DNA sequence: TGTGCTGCCGAGGGCGGGGGGTACACTGAAGCTTTCTTT. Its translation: CAAEGGGYTEAFF.

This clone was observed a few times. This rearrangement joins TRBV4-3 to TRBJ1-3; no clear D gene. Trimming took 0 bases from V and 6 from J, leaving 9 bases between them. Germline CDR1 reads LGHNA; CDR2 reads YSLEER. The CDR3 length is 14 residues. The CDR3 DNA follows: TGCGCCAGCAGCCAAGATGGTGAGGTAAACACCATATATTTT. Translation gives CASSQDGEVNTIYF.

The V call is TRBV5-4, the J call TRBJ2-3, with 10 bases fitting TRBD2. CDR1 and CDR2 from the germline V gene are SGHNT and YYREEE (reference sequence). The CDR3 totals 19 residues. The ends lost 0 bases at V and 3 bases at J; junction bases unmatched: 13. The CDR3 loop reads CASSLAGSGGAGGTDTQYF. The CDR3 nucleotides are TGTGCCAGCAGCTTGGCTGGGAGCGGGGGGGCAGGGGGAACAGATACGCAGTATTTT.

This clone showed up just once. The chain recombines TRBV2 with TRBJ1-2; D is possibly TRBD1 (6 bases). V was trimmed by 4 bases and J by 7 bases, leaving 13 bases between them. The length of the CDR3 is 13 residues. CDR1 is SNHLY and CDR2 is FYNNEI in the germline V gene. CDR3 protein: CASSGTGPVGYTF. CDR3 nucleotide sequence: TGTGCCAGCAGTGGTACAGGGCCAGTTGGCTACACCTTC.

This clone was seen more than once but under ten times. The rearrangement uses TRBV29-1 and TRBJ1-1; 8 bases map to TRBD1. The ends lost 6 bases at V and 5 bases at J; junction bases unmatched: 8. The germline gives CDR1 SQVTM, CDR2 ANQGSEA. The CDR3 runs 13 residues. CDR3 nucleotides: TGCAGCGTCGTACTTGGACAGGGAACTGAAGCTTTCTTT. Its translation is CSVVLGQGTEAFF.

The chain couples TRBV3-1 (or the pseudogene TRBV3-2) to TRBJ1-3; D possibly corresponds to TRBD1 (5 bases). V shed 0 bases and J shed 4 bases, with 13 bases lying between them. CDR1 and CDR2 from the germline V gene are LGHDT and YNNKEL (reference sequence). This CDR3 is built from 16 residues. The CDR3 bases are TGTGCCAGCAGCCAAGATTATCCGGGGGAAGGAAACACCATATATTTT. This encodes CASSQDYPGEGNTIYF.

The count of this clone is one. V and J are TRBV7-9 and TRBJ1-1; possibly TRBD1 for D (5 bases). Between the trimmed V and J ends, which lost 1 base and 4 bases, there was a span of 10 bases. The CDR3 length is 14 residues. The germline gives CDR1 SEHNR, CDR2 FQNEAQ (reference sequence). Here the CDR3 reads CASSLEGASTEAFF. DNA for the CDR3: TGTGCCAGCAGCTTAGAAGGGGCAAGCACTGAAGCTTTCTTT.

Here the CDR3 DNA reads TGTGCCAGCAGCGTAGCGGGGGGGCGGGAAAGCGAGCAGTACTTC. It specifies CASSVAGGRESEQYF. J is TRBJ2-7 and V is TRBV9, with TRBD2 matching over 8 bases. V shed 0 bases, J shed 6 bases, and the junction held 8 bases outside the gene matches. This CDR3 region has 15 residues. Looked up from germline, CDR1 is SGDLS and CDR2 is YYNGEE.

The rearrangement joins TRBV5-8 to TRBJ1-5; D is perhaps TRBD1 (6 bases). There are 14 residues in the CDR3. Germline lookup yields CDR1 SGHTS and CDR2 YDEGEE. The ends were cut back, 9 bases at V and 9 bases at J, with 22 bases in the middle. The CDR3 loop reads CATRAGTQSRPQHF. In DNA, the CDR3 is TGTGCCACCCGGGCCGGGACACAGTCTCGGCCCCAGCATTTT.

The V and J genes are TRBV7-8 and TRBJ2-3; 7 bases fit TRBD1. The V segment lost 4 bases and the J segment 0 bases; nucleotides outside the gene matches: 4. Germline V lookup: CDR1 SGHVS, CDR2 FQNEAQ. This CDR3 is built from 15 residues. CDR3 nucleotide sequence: TGTGCCAGCAGCTCGACAGGGATGAGCACAGATACGCAGTATTTT. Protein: CASSSTGMSTDTQYF.

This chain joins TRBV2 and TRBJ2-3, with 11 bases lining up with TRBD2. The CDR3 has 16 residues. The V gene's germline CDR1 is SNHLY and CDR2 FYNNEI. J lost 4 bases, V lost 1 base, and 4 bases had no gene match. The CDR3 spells CASSEGLAGGPDTQYF. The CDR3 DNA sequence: TGTGCCAGCAGTGAAGGCCTAGCGGGGGGACCAGATACGCAGTATTTT.